What follows are 14 T cell receptor beta chains derived from one specimen sequenced in a study of identifying expanded T cells in peripheral blood. Generated by immunoSEQ multiplex PCR, the TCRdb table keeps only in-frame clones and is missing some. The table records roughly 86,000 clones, 80% to 90% of them present only once. Material for sequencing was blood. The receptors shown here come from a person aged 18 to 70 in good health.

V usage is TRBV13 and J usage is TRBJ2-7; no firm D call. V was trimmed by 5 bases and J by 2 bases, leaving 13 bases between them. The CDR3 is 14 amino acids. The germline gives CDR1 PRHDT, CDR2 FYEKMQ (reference sequence). CDR3 bases: TGTGCCAGCAGCCTCGGTGGGTTCCCCTACGAGCAGTACTTC. It translates to CASSLGGFPYEQYF.

The chain couples TRBV14 to TRBJ2-7, with 9 bases lining up with TRBD1. The CDR3 covers 12 residues. The V gene end was trimmed by 6 bases and the J gene end by 5 bases; junction bases not matched to a gene: 2. The germline gives CDR1 SGHDN, CDR2 FVKESK. This chain's CDR3 is CASRGQGNEQYF. The CDR3, as DNA: TGTGCCAGCAGGGGACAGGGCAACGAGCAGTACTTC.

The V call is TRBV6-5, the J call TRBJ2-5; no clear D gene. Trimming stripped 5 bases from V and 5 bases from J, with 15 bases between. CDR3 length equals 14 residues. The germline V gene has CDR1 MNHEY and CDR2 SVGAGI. The CDR3 DNA reads TGTGCCAGCAGTGAAAGTCGCGGCCGGGAGACCCAGTACTTC. Its protein is CASSESRGRETQYF.

This chain connects TRBV5-1 to TRBJ1-2; D perhaps matches TRBD1 (5 bases). The CDR3 extends over 14 amino acids. Looked up from germline, CDR1 is SGHRS and CDR2 is YFSETQ. V was clipped by 0 bases and J by 6 bases, with 12 bases between them. The chain's CDR3 is CASSLAQGIDGYTF. The DNA for the CDR3 is TGCGCCAGCAGCTTGGCCCAGGGAATTGATGGCTACACCTTC. Looking up the rest from reference TRBV5-1 and TRBJ1-2 gives the full variable domain: KAGVTQTPRYLIKTRGQQVTLSCSPISGHRSVSWYQQTPGQGLQFLFEYFSETQRNKGNFPGRFSGRQFSNSRSEMNVSTLELGDSALYLCASSLAQGIDGYTFGSGTRLTVV.

This sequence joins TRBV6-1 and TRBJ1-3; unclear D gene. V was clipped by 0 bases and J by 0 bases, with 9 bases between them. The CDR3 runs 16 residues. Germline loops: CDR1 MNHNS, CDR2 SASEGT. The CDR3 sequence is CASSEAMGTSGNTIYF. For the CDR3, the DNA is TGTGCCAGCAGTGAAGCGATGGGAACCTCTGGAAACACCATATATTTT.

V gene TRBV18 combines with J gene TRBJ1-2; D perhaps matches TRBD1 (6 bases). This CDR3 spans 16 amino acids. Trimming stripped 6 bases from V and 4 bases from J, with 21 bases between. The germline V gene encodes CDR1 KGHSH and CDR2 LQKENI. CDR3 sequence (DNA): TGTGCCAGCTCCCCTGTGGACAGTATACAACTCTATGGCTACACCTTC. Translating gives CASSPVDSIQLYGYTF. Full variable domain (rest looked up from reference TRBV18 and TRBJ1-2): NAGVMQNPRHLVRRRGQEARLRCSPMKGHSHVYWYRQLPEEGLKFMVYLQKENIIDESGMPKERFSAEFPKEGPSILRIQQVVRGDSAAYFCASSPVDSIQLYGYTFGSGTRLTVV.

This chain links TRBV14 with TRBJ1-1, with 11 bases identical to TRBD1. Germline lookup yields CDR1 SGHDN and CDR2 FVKESK. J lost 4 bases, V lost 4 bases, and 5 bases had no gene match. This CDR3 is 15 amino acids long. CDR3 nucleotides: TGTGCCAGCAGCCGAGGGACAGGGGGTGTCACTGAAGCTTTCTTT. This encodes CASSRGTGGVTEAFF.

The chain couples TRBV6-5 to TRBJ1-6, with TRBD1 identical over 7 bases. The CDR3 has 15 residues. Per the germline V gene, CDR1 is MNHEY and CDR2 is SVGAGI. V trimming: 8 bases; J trimming: 5 bases; junction bases outside the gene matches: 9. The chain's CDR3 is CASHRQGRDNSPLHF. The CDR3 coding sequence is TGTGCCAGCCATCGACAGGGAAGGGATAATTCACCCCTCCACTTT.

This chain connects TRBV27 to TRBJ2-5; TRBD2 might be the D (7 bases). V lost 10 bases to trimming and J lost 4 bases, with 22 bases between them. Per the germline V gene, CDR1 is MNHEY and CDR2 is SMNVEV (reference sequence). The CDR3 has 15 amino acids. This CDR3 reads CATSLGGGRRETQYF. Here the CDR3 DNA reads TGTGCCACCTCCCTAGGGGGGGGTAGGCGAGAGACCCAGTACTTC.

The rearrangement links TRBV5-1 to TRBJ2-3, with TRBD2 matching 10 bases. This CDR3 is 15 amino acids long. The germline V gene encodes CDR1 SGHRS and CDR2 YFSETQ. V trimming: 5 bases; J trimming: 1 base; junction bases outside the gene matches: 4. DNA for the CDR3: TGCGCCAGCAGAGCGGGGGGGCCGGGCACAGATACGCAGTATTTT. Translated: CASRAGGPGTDTQYF.

The chain recombines TRBV11-2 with TRBJ1-2; no clear D. V was cut by 5 bases and J by 1 base, with 8 bases left in between. The CDR3 extends over 13 amino acids. Germline assignment: CDR1 SGHAT and CDR2 FQNNGV. The DNA of the CDR3 is TGTGCCAGCAGCACCGGGATTAACTATGGCTACACCTTC. As protein: CASSTGINYGYTF.

This chain links TRBV5-1 with TRBJ2-3; a weak D match, TRBD2 (5 bases). V gave up 2 bases and J gave up 3 bases, with 13 bases separating them. The CDR3 extends over 15 amino acids. Germline loops: CDR1 SGHRS, CDR2 YFSETQ. The CDR3: CASSFEGRVTDTQYF. CDR3 sequence (DNA): TGCGCCAGCAGCTTCGAGGGAAGGGTGACAGATACGCAGTATTTT.

V and J are TRBV7-9 and TRBJ1-6; D is perhaps TRBD1 (5 bases). The CDR3 contains 16 residues. V lost 7 bases and J 0 bases, leaving 13 bases between the germline ends. Germline V CDR1 and CDR2: SEHNR, FQNEAQ (reference sequence). The CDR3 DNA is TGTGCCAGCACCGTTCGACAGAGCTCCTATAATTCACCCCTCCACTTT. It yields the protein CASTVRQSSYNSPLHF.

The rearrangement uses TRBV6-4 and TRBJ1-2, with D possibly TRBD1 on 5 matching bases. The germline V gene encodes CDR1 MRHNA and CDR2 SNTAGT. This CDR3 comprises 15 residues. Deletions cut 6 bases from V and 2 bases from J, with 16 bases between. This CDR3 reads CASSQRPGRNYGYTF. Here the CDR3 DNA reads TGTGCCAGCAGCCAGAGACCAGGGCGGAACTATGGCTACACCTTC.